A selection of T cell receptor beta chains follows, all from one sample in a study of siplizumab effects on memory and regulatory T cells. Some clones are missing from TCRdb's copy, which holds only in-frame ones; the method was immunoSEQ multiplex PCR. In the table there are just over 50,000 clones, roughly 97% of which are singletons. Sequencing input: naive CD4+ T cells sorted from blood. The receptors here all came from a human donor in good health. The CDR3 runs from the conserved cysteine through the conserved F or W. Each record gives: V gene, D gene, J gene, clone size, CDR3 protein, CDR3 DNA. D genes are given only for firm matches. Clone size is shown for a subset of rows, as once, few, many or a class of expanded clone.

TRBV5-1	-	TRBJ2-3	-	CASSISGTFTDTQYF	TGCGCCAGCAGCATATCCGGGACTTTCACAGATACGCAGTATTTT
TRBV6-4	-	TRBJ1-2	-	CASSEAAGTNYGYTF	TGTGCCAGCAGTGAGGCTGCCGGGACAAACTATGGCTACACCTTC
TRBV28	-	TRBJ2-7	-	CASSLWGGQSSYEQYF	TGTGCCAGCAGTTTATGGGGGGGACAGTCTTCCTACGAGCAGTACTTC
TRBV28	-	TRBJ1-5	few	CASSAREWYSNQPQHF	TGTGCCAGCAGTGCTCGGGAGTGGTATAGCAATCAGCCCCAGCATTTT
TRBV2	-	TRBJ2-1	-	CASSATRSSYNEQFF	TGTGCCAGCAGTGCGACCAGAAGCTCCTACAATGAGCAGTTCTTC
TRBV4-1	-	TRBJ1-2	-	CASSQVAGGTYGYTF	TGCGCCAGCAGCCAAGTTGCGGGGGGGACCTATGGCTACACCTTC
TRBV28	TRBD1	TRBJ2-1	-	CASSFWDRGKGEQFF	TGTGCCAGCAGTTTTTGGGACAGGGGAAAGGGTGAGCAGTTCTTC
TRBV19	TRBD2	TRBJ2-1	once	CASSSRLAGATGGFNEQFF	TGTGCCAGTAGTTCTCGACTAGCGGGAGCGACGGGGGGGTTCAATGAGCAGTTCTTC
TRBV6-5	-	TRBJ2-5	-	CASRFRASGETQYF	TGTGCCAGCAGGTTCAGGGCATCGGGGGAGACCCAGTACTTC
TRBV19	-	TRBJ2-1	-	CASSLTSRSYNEQFF	TGTGCCAGTAGTCTCACTAGCAGATCCTACAATGAGCAGTTCTTC
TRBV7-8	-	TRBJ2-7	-	CASSLRGDRYEQYF	TGTGCCAGCAGCTTACGAGGGGATAGGTACGAGCAGTACTTC
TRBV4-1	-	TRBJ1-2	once	CASSHPGNRSLNPYGYTF	TGCGCCAGCAGCCACCCGGGGAACAGGTCCTTAAACCCCTATGGCTACACCTTC
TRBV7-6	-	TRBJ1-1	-	CASSKESGITNTEAFF	TGTGCCAGCAGTAAAGAGAGCGGCATAACGAACACTGAAGCTTTCTTT
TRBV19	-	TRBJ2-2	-	CASRRTVYTGELFF	TGTGCCAGTAGGAGGACAGTTTACACCGGGGAGCTGTTTTTT
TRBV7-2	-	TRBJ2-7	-	CASSPRRDSAYEQYF	TGTGCCAGCAGCCCTCGTCGAGACTCGGCCTACGAGCAGTACTTC
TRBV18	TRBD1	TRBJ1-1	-	CASSPVRTGGRDTEAFF	TGTGCCAGCTCACCAGTTAGGACAGGGGGCCGGGACACTGAAGCTTTCTTT
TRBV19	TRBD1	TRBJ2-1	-	CASGGQVKGTYNEQFF	TGTGCCAGTGGGGGACAGGTTAAGGGGACCTACAATGAGCAGTTCTTC
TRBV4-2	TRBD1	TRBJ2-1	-	CASSRGQGNDNEQFF	TGTGCCAGCAGCCGGGGACAGGGGAACGACAATGAGCAGTTCTTC
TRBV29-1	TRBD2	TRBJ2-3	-	CSVESGRGTDTQYF	TGCAGCGTTGAATCAGGGAGGGGCACAGATACGCAGTATTTT
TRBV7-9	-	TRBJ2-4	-	CASSLELSGAKNIQYF	TGTGCCAGCAGCTTAGAACTTAGTGGAGCCAAAAACATTCAGTACTTC
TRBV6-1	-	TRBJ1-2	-	CASSPEPGRYGYTF	TGTGCCAGCAGCCCAGAACCGGGTCGGTATGGCTACACCTTC
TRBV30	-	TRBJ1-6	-	CAWTPFTNSPLHF	TGTGCCTGGACCCCGTTTACTAATTCACCCCTCCACTTT
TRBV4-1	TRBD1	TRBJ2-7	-	CASSQGTGPYEQYF	TGCGCCAGCAGCCAAGGGACAGGGCCCTACGAGCAGTACTTC
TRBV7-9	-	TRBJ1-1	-	CASSQNTEAFF	TGTGCCAGCAGCCAGAACACTGAAGCTTTCTTT
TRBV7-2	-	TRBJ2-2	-	CASSFDRDTGELFF	TGTGCCAGCAGCTTCGACCGAGACACCGGGGAGCTGTTTTTT
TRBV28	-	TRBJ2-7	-	CASSLGWEFSQYF	TGTGCCAGCAGTTTAGGGTGGGAGTTCTCGCAGTACTTC
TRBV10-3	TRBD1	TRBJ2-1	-	CAISASYGTGSPEQFF	TGTGCCATCAGTGCGAGTTATGGGACAGGGTCCCCTGAGCAGTTCTTC
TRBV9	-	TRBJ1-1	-	CASSGANTEAFF	TGTGCCAGCAGCGGGGCAAACACTGAAGCTTTCTTT
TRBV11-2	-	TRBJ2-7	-	CASSSAHEQYF	TGTGCCAGCAGCTCCGCCCACGAGCAGTACTTC
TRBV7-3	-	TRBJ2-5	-	CASSLGGKETQYF	TGTGCCAGCAGCTTAGGGGGTAAAGAGACCCAGTACTTC
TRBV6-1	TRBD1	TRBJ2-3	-	CASRVQGARDTQYF	TGTGCCAGCAGGGTACAGGGGGCGAGAGATACGCAGTATTTT
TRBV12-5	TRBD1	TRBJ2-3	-	CASGLVLTGGIRGTDTQYF	TGTGCTAGTGGTTTGGTCCTGACAGGGGGTATTCGTGGCACAGATACGCAGTATTTT
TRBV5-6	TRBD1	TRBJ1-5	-	CASSLASGGRQPQHF	TGTGCCAGCAGCTTGGCCTCAGGGGGCCGTCAGCCCCAGCATTTT
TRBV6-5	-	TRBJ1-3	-	CASKTQGGGNTIYF	TGTGCCAGCAAAACTCAGGGAGGAGGAAACACCATATATTTT
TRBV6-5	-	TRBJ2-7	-	CASSAPGRRLHEQYF	TGTGCCAGCAGCGCTCCGGGACGGAGACTGCACGAGCAGTACTTC
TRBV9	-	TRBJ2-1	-	CASSTRAIYNEQFF	TGTGCCAGCAGCACCAGGGCGATTTACAATGAGCAGTTCTTC
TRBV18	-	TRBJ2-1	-	CASSPNRSGNEQFF	TGTGCCAGCTCACCAAACAGGTCCGGCAATGAGCAGTTCTTC
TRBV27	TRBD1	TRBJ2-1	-	CASSSTGTGYANEQFF	TGTGCCAGCAGTTCTACCGGGACAGGGTATGCCAATGAGCAGTTCTTC
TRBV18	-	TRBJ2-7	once	CASSRTGEAGPNF	TGTGCCAGCTCACGCACCGGGGAGGCGGGGCCGAACTTC
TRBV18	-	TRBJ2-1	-	CASSQDQNNEQFF	TGTGCCAGCTCACAAGACCAGAACAATGAGCAGTTCTTC
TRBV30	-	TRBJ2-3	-	CAWSGGDTQYF	TGTGCCTGGAGTGGAGGAGATACGCAGTATTTT
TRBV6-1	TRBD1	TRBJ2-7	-	CASRGWGQGIGEQYF	TGTGCCAGCCGGGGATGGGGACAGGGAATAGGCGAGCAGTACTTC
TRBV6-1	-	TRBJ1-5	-	CASISVSNQPQHF	TGTGCCAGCATTTCGGTCAGCAATCAGCCCCAGCATTTT
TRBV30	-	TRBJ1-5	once	CAWSPSFQGPQPQHF	TGTGCCTGGAGCCCGTCATTCCAGGGACCTCAGCCCCAGCATTTT
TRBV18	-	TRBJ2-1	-	CASSPMLQGMYNNEQFF	TGTGCCAGCTCACCGATGTTACAGGGAATGTATAACAATGAGCAGTTCTTC
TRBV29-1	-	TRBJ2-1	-	CSVEFLNEQFF	TGCAGCGTTGAATTTTTGAATGAGCAGTTCTTC
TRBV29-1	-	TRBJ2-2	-	CSGSRGTRTGELFF	TGCAGCGGGTCAAGGGGGACGAGGACCGGGGAGCTGTTTTTT
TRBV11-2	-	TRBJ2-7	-	CASSLWLANSYEQYF	TGTGCCAGCAGCTTGTGGCTAGCCAATTCCTACGAGCAGTACTTC
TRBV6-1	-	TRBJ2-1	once	CASSETWREQFF	TGTGCCAGCAGCGAGACGTGGAGGGAGCAGTTCTTC
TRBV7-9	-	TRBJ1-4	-	CASSPRLEKLFF	TGTGCCAGCAGCCCCCGGCTTGAAAAACTGTTTTTT
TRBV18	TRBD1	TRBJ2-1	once	CASSRQGNEQFF	TGTGCCAGCTCACGACAGGGCAATGAGCAGTTCTTC
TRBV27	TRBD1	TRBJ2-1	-	CASSPRQGFPNEQFF	TGTGCCAGCAGTCCTCGACAGGGATTCCCCAATGAGCAGTTCTTC
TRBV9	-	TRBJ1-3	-	CASSVTDSSGNTIYF	TGTGCCAGCAGCGTCACCGACAGCTCTGGAAACACCATATATTTT